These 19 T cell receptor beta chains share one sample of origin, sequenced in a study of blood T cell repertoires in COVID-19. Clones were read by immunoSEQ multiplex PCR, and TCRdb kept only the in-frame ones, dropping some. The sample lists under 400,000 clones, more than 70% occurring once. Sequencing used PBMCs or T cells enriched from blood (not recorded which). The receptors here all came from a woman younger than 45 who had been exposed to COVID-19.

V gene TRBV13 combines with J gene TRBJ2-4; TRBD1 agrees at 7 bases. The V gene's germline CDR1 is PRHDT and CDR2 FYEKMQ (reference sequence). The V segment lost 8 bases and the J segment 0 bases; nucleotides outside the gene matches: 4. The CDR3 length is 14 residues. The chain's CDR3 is CASGPGGAKNIQYF. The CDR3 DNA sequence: TGTGCCAGCGGGCCAGGGGGAGCCAAAAACATTCAGTACTTC.

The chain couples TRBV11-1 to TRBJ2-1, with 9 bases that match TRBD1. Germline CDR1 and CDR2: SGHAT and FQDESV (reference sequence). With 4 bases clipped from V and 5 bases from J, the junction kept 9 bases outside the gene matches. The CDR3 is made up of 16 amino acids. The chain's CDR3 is CASSSPFRTGDNEQFF. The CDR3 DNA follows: TGTGCCAGCAGCTCTCCCTTCAGGACAGGGGACAATGAGCAGTTCTTC.

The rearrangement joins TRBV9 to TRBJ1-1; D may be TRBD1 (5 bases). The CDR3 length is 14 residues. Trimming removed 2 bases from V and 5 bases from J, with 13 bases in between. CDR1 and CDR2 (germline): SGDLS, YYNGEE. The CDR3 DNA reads TGTGCCAGCAGCGTCCACTCCTACAGGACTGAAGCTTTCTTT. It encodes CASSVHSYRTEAFF.

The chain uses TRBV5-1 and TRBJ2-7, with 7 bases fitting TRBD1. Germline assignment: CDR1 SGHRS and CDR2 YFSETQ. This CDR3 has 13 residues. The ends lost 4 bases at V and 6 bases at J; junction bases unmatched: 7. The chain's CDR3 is CASSPGTDVEQYF. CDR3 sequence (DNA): TGCGCCAGCAGCCCTGGGACAGATGTCGAGCAGTACTTC.

CDR3: CASSEGGLADTDTQYF. CDR3 DNA sequence: TGTGCCAGCAGTGAAGGGGGACTAGCGGACACAGATACGCAGTATTTT. V gene TRBV2 combines with J gene TRBJ2-3, with 11 bases matching TRBD2. V lost 1 base and J lost 2; bases outside the gene matches: 2. CDR3 length equals 16 residues. Per the germline V gene, CDR1 is SNHLY and CDR2 is FYNNEI.

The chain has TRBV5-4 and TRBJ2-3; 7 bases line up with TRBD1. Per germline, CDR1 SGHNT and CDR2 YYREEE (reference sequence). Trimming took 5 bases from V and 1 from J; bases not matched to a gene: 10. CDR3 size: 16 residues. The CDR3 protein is CASRNRQGWGTDTQYF. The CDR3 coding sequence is TGTGCCAGCAGGAACCGACAGGGATGGGGCACAGATACGCAGTATTTT.

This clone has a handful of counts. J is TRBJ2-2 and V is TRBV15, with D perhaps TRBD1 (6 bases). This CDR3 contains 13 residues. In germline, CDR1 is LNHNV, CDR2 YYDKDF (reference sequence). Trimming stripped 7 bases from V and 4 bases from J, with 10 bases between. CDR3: CATNPQGTGELFF. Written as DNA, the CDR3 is TGTGCCACCAACCCACAGGGCACCGGGGAGCTGTTTTTT.

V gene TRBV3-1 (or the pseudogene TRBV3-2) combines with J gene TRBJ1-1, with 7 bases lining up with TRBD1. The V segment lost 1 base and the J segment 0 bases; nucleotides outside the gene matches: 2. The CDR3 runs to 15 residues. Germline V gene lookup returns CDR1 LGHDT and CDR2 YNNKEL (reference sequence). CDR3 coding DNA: TGTGCCAGCAGCCAAGCGGACAGGTTGAACACTGAAGCTTTCTTT. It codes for CASSQADRLNTEAFF.

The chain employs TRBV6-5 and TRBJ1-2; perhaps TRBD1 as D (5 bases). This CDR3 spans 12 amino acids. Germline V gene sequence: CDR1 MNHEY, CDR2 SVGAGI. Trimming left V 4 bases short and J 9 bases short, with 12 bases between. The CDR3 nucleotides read TGTGCCAGCAGTTCCACCATGGACAGCTACACCTTC. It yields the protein CASSSTMDSYTF.

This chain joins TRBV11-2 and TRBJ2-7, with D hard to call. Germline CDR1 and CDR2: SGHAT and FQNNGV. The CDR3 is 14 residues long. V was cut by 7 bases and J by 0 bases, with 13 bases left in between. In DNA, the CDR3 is TGTGCCAGCATCAAACACACCCTCTCCTACGAGCAGTACTTC. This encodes CASIKHTLSYEQYF.

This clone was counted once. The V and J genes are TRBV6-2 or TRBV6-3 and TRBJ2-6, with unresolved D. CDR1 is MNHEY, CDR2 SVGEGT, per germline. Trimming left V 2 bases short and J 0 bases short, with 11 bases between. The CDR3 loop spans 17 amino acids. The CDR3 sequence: CASSYRFRSSGANVLTF. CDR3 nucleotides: TGTGCCAGCAGTTACCGTTTCCGGTCCTCTGGGGCCAACGTCCTGACTTTC.

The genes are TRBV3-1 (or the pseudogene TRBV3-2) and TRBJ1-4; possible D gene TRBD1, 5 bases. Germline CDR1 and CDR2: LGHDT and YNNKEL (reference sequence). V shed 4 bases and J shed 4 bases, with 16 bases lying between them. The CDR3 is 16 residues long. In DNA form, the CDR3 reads TGTGCCAGCAGCCGCACCCCGGGGCGGGATAATGAAAAACTGTTTTTT. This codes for CASSRTPGRDNEKLFF.

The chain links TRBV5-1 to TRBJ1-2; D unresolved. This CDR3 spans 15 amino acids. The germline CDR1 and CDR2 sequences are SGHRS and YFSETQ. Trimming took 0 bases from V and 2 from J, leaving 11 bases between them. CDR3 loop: CASSLAPGENYGYTF. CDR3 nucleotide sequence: TGCGCCAGCAGCTTGGCCCCTGGGGAGAACTATGGCTACACCTTC.

This CDR3 is CASSIYQGALTDTQYF. CDR3 bases: TGTGCCAGCAGCATATATCAGGGGGCCCTCACAGATACGCAGTATTTT. This chain connects TRBV7-9 to TRBJ2-3, with 8 bases fitting TRBD1. Trimming at V came to 5 bases and at J to 2 bases, leaving 9 bases not matched to a gene. The CDR3 totals 16 residues. Looked up from germline, CDR1 is SEHNR and CDR2 is FQNEAQ (reference sequence). Looking up the rest from reference TRBV7-9 and TRBJ2-3 gives the full variable domain: DTGVSQNPRHKITKRGQNVTFRCDPISEHNRLYWYRQTLGQGPEFLTYFQNEAQLEKSRLLSDRFSAERPKGSFSTLEIQRTEQGDSAMYLCASSIYQGALTDTQYFGPGTRLTVL.

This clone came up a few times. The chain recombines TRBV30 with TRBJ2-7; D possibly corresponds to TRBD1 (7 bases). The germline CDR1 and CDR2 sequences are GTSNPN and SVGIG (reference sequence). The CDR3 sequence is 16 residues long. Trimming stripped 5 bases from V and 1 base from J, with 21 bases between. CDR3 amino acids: CAWWRQGGPGSYEQYF. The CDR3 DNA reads TGTGCCTGGTGGAGACAGGGAGGCCCCGGATCCTACGAGCAGTACTTC. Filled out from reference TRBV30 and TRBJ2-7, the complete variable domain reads SQTIHQWPATLVQPVGSPLSLECTVEGTSNPNLYWYRQAAGRGLQLLFYSVGIGQISSEVPQNLSASRPQDRQFILSSKKLLLSDSGFYLCAWWRQGGPGSYEQYFGPGTRLTVT.

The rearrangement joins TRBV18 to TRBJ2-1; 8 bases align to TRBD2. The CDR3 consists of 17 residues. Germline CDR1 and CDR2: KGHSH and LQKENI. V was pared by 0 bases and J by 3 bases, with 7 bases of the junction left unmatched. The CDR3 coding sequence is TGTGCCAGCTCACCACCGCCCGCGGGAGGCGGCTACAATGAGCAGTTCTTC. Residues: CASSPPPAGGGYNEQFF.

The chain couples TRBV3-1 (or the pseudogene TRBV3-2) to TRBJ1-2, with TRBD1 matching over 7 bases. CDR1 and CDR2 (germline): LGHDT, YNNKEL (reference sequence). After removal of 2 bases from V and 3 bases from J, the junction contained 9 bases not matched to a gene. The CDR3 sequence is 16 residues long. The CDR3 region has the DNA TGTGCCAGCAGCCAAAAGGGGGCAGAGGGAGACTATGGCTACACCTTC. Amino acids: CASSQKGAEGDYGYTF.

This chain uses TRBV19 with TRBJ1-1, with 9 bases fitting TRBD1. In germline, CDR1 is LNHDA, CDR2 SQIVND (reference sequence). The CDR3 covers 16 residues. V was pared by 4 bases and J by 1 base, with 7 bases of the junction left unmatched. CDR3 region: CASSTGTGLGNTEAFF. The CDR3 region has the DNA TGTGCCAGTAGTACCGGGACAGGGCTCGGGAACACTGAAGCTTTCTTT.

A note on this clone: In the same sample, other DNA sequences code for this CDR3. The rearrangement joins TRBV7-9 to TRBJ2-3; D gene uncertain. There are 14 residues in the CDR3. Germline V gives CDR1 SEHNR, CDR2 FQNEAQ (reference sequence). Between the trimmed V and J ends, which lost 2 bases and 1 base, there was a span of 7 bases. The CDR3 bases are TGTGCCAGCAGCTTATCACGGGGCACAGATACGCAGTATTTT. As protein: CASSLSRGTDTQYF.